One sample yielded the 20 T cell receptor beta chains listed below, sequenced in a study of blood T cell repertoires in COVID-19. Repertoires were generated with immunoSEQ multiplex PCR, while TCRdb's copy carries only in-frame clones and drops some. The sample lists under 250,000 clones, around 88% occurring once. The material sequenced was peripheral blood. These receptors were taken from a man older than 75 with acute or convalescent COVID-19.

The CDR3 region is CASSLIGQGYGEQFF. The CDR3 DNA reads TGTGCCAGCAGTTTGATAGGACAGGGGTACGGTGAGCAGTTCTTC. The rearrangement joins TRBV6-5 to TRBJ2-1; TRBD1 agrees at 9 bases. J gave up 9 bases and V 4 bases, and 10 bases lay outside the gene matches. This CDR3 has 15 amino acids. Germline loops: CDR1 MNHEY, CDR2 SVGAGI.

This clone was observed a handful of times. J is TRBJ2-3 and V is TRBV29-1, with 12 positions matching TRBD2. The CDR3 contains 16 residues. Unmatched junction bases numbered 12, after V lost 7 bases and J lost 4 bases. Germline-derived CDR1 and CDR2 are SQVTM and ANQGSEA. CDR3 amino acids: CSGGGLAGLEADTQYF. In DNA, the CDR3 is TGCAGCGGGGGGGGACTAGCGGGCCTGGAAGCAGATACGCAGTATTTT.

The chain couples TRBV28 to TRBJ2-7; D perhaps matches TRBD1 (6 bases). This CDR3 is built from 13 residues. CDR1 and CDR2 from the germline V gene are MDHEN and SYDVKM. The V gene lost 8 bases and the J gene lost 2 bases, with 13 bases spanning the gap. This chain's CDR3 is CASAAGATYEQYF. The CDR3 region has the DNA TGTGCCAGCGCTGCAGGGGCGACCTACGAGCAGTACTTC.

The CDR3 spells CASGPTTSGGKYEQYF. In DNA, the CDR3 is TGTGCTAGTGGTCCGACAACTAGCGGGGGGAAGTACGAGCAGTACTTC. This sequence joins TRBV12-5 and TRBJ2-7; 12 positions agree with TRBD2. The CDR3 is 16 amino acids. Trimming removed 5 bases from V and 4 bases from J; junction bases left unmatched: 9. In germline, CDR1 is LGHNT, CDR2 FRNRAP.

Concerning this clone: The same CDR3 arises from other DNA sequences in this sample as well. The V and J genes are TRBV7-3 and TRBJ2-5, with D possibly TRBD2 on 6 matching bases. The CDR3 is 13 residues long. Trimming removed 0 bases from V and 4 bases from J, with 6 bases in between. Germline V CDR1 and CDR2: SGHTA, FQGTGA. The CDR3 is CASSLTGGETQYF. The CDR3 bases are TGTGCCAGCAGCTTAACGGGAGGAGAGACCCAGTACTTC.

Remarks on this clone: This sample also contains other DNA sequences that code for the same CDR3. The rearrangement links TRBV5-1 to TRBJ2-3; 9 bases line up with TRBD2. V shed 0 bases and J 3 bases; nucleotides not matched to a gene: 5. CDR1 is SGHRS and CDR2 is YFSETQ in the germline V gene. The CDR3 spans 16 residues. CDR3 sequence (DNA): TGCGCCAGCAGCTTGGGGCTAGCGGGGAGGACAGATACGCAGTATTTT. It encodes CASSLGLAGRTDTQYF. The complete variable domain, with remaining parts taken from reference TRBV5-1 and TRBJ2-3, reads KAGVTQTPRYLIKTRGQQVTLSCSPISGHRSVSWYQQTPGQGLQFLFEYFSETQRNKGNFPGRFSGRQFSNSRSEMNVSTLELGDSALYLCASSLGLAGRTDTQYFGPGTRLTVL.

V usage is TRBV15 and J usage is TRBJ2-6; TRBD1 matches at 7 bases. Germline CDR1 and CDR2: LNHNV and YYDKDF (reference sequence). This CDR3 spans 16 amino acids. V gave up 5 bases and J gave up 0 bases; unmatched junction bases: 4. The DNA of the CDR3 is TGTGCCACCAGCTTGGGACAGTTCTCTGGGGCCAACGTCCTGACTTTC. Its translation: CATSLGQFSGANVLTF.

This chain links TRBV5-3 with TRBJ2-3; 13 nucleotides agree with TRBD2. TRBV5-3 is identified as an open reading frame with a role that is uncertain. J was trimmed by 5 bases and V by 2 bases; bases with no gene match: 11. This CDR3 has 18 residues. The CDR3 loop is CARSLYPLAGGLVDTQYF. The CDR3 nucleotides read TGTGCCAGAAGCTTATACCCACTAGCGGGGGGGCTGGTAGATACGCAGTATTTT.

In its sample, this clone was seen a few times. The chain uses TRBV19 and TRBJ1-1; D gene ambiguous. Trimming pared 5 bases from V and 1 base from J, leaving 8 bases between. Per the germline V gene, CDR1 is LNHDA and CDR2 is SQIVND (reference sequence). CDR3 length: 13 amino acids. The CDR3 DNA follows: TGTGCCAGTAGTTCGACACGGAACACTGAAGCTTTCTTT. It encodes CASSSTRNTEAFF.

This chain links TRBV7-2 with TRBJ2-2, with 7 bases matching TRBD2. The CDR3 is 15 residues long. Per germline, CDR1 SGHTA and CDR2 FQGNSA. V dropped 3 bases and J dropped 1; count of bases not matched to a gene: 2. CDR3 DNA sequence: TGTGCCAGCAGCTTGGCTAGCGGGAACACCGGGGAGCTGTTTTTT. This gives the protein CASSLASGNTGELFF.

V is TRBV7-7 and J is TRBJ2-1, with 7 bases that match TRBD1. This CDR3 contains 18 residues. Germline lookup yields CDR1 SSHAT and CDR2 FNYEAQ (reference sequence). V shed 5 bases and J 5 bases; nucleotides not matched to a gene: 18. The CDR3 DNA reads TGTGCCAGCAGCAAATCTCAGCGGAGACAGGGATATAACAATGAGCAGTTCTTC. Translated: CASSKSQRRQGYNNEQFF.

This clone came up a few times. The V call is TRBV28, the J call TRBJ2-5, with D maybe TRBD2 (5 bases). The V end lost 3 bases, the J end lost 4 bases, and 15 bases lay between the germline ends. Germline CDR1 MDHEN, CDR2 SYDVKM. The CDR3 contains 15 residues. The CDR3 reads CASSFAGGSRETQYF. The CDR3 DNA is TGTGCCAGCAGTTTCGCCGGTGGGAGTCGAGAGACCCAGTACTTC.

The chain recombines TRBV4-3 with TRBJ1-5; D unclear. The CDR3 runs to 13 residues. Trimming took 2 bases from V and 5 from J, leaving 7 bases between them. Germline CDR1 reads LGHNA; CDR2 reads YSLEER. DNA of the CDR3: TGCGCCAGCAGCCAATACGTAGATCAGCCCCAGCATTTT. Its translation is CASSQYVDQPQHF.

In this sample, this clone turned up a few times. The chain is built from TRBV4-3 and TRBJ2-2; D is unresolved. CDR1 and CDR2 (germline): LGHNA, YSLEER. The V gene lost 4 bases and the J gene lost 6 bases, with 12 bases spanning the gap. There are 14 residues in the CDR3. CDR3: CASSLEVRAGELFF. The CDR3 coding sequence is TGCGCCAGCAGCCTAGAGGTTCGCGCCGGGGAGCTGTTTTTT.

As DNA, the CDR3 is TGTGCCAGCAGCTTTGAGACAGGGTCTAAACCCCTCCACTTT. Protein product: CASSFETGSKPLHF. V is TRBV5-4 and J is TRBJ1-6; 7 bases are shared with TRBD1. The V gene end was trimmed by 2 bases and the J gene end by 12 bases; junction bases not matched to a gene: 8. Germline assignment: CDR1 SGHNT and CDR2 YYREEE (reference sequence). There are 14 residues in the CDR3.

The chain links TRBV29-1 to TRBJ2-7, with 12 bases fitting TRBD2. Germline CDR1 SQVTM, CDR2 ANQGSEA. The CDR3 spans 15 residues. The J segment lost 2 bases and the V segment lost 2 bases, leaving 4 bases of the junction unmatched. The CDR3 protein is CSVEILAGGTYEQYF. In nucleotides, the CDR3 is TGCAGCGTTGAAATACTAGCGGGGGGTACCTACGAGCAGTACTTC.

This chain joins TRBV7-2 and TRBJ1-3; possibly TRBD1 for D (6 bases). This CDR3 comprises 16 residues. Trimming removed 1 base from V and 4 bases from J, with 14 bases in between. Germline CDR1 is SGHTA and CDR2 is FQGNSA. The CDR3 sequence: CASSLVFGGAGNTIYF. The CDR3 DNA sequence: TGTGCCAGCAGCTTAGTGTTTGGGGGGGCAGGAAACACCATATATTTT.

This CDR3 reads CASSLRATSDTQYF. In DNA form, the CDR3 reads TGTGCCAGCAGCTTAAGGGCGACGTCGGATACGCAGTATTTT. The chain is built from TRBV7-3 and TRBJ2-3, with no clear D. The CDR3 loop spans 14 amino acids. Germline V gene sequence: CDR1 SGHTA, CDR2 FQGTGA. Trimming took 1 base from V and 6 from J, leaving 11 bases between them.

J is TRBJ1-2 and V is TRBV10-3; TRBD1 might be the D (5 bases). The V gene's germline CDR1 is ENHRY and CDR2 SYGVKD. V lost 9 bases, J lost 4 bases, and 15 bases lay in between. This CDR3 contains 13 residues. CDR3 nucleotide sequence: TGTGCCATATGGTTAGGGGCTCCCTATGGCTACACCTTC. It yields the protein CAIWLGAPYGYTF.

V and J are TRBV19 and TRBJ2-1; 8 bases fit TRBD2. The CDR3 runs to 16 residues. Unmatched junction bases numbered 7, after V lost 1 base and J lost 5 bases. Germline V gives CDR1 LNHDA, CDR2 SQIVND (reference sequence). The CDR3 coding sequence is TGTGCCAGTAGTATAGGACCCGGGAGGGTGAACAATGAGCAGTTCTTC. This gives the protein CASSIGPGRVNNEQFF. Using reference TRBV19 and TRBJ2-1 for the parts outside the CDR3, the full variable domain is DGGITQSPKYLFRKEGQNVTLSCEQNLNHDAMYWYRQDPGQGLRLIYYSQIVNDFQKGDIAEGYSVSREKKESFPLTVTSAQKNPTAFYLCASSIGPGRVNNEQFFGPGTRLTVL.